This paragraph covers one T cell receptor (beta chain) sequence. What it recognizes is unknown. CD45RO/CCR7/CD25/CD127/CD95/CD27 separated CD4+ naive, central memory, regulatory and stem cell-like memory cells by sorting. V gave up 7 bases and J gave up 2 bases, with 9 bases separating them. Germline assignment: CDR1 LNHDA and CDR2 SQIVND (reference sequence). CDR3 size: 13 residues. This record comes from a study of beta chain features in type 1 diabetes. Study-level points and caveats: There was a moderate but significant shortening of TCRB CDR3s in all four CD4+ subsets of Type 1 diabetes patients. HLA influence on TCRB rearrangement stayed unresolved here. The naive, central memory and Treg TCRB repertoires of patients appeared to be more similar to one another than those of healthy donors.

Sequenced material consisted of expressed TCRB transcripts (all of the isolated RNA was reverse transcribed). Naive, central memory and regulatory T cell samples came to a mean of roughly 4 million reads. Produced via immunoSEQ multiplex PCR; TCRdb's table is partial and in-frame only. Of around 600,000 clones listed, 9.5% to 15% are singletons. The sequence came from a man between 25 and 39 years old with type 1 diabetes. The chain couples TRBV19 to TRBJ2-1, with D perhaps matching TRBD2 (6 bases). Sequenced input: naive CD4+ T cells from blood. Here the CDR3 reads CASNGGAYNEQFF. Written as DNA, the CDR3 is TGTGCCAGTAATGGCGGGGCCTACAATGAGCAGTTCTTC.